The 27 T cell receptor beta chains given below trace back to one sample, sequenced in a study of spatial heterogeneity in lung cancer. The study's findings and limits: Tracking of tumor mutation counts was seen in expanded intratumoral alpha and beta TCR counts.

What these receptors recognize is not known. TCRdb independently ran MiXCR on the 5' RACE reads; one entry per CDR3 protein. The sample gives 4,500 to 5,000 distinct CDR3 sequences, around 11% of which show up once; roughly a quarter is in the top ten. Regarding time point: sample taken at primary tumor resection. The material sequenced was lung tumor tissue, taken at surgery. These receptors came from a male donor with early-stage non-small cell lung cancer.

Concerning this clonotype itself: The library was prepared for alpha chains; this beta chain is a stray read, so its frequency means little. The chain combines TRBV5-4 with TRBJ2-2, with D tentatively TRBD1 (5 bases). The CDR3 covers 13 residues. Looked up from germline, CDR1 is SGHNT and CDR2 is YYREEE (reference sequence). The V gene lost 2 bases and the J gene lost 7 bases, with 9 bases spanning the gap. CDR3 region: CASSFRVGGELFF. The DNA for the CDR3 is TGTGCCAGCAGCTTCAGGGTTGGCGGGGAGCTGTTTTTT.

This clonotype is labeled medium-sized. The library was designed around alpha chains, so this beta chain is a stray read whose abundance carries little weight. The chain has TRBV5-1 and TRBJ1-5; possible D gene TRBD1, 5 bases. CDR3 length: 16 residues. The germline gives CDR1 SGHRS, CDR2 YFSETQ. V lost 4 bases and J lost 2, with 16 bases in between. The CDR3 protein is CASSPDGGIGNQPQHF. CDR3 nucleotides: TGCGCCAGCAGCCCCGACGGGGGGATAGGCAATCAGCCCCAGCATTTT.

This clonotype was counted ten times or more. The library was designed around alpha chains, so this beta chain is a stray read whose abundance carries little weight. CDR3 amino acids: CASSLVLGSDTGELFF. The CDR3 DNA follows: TGCGCCAGCAGCTTGGTCTTGGGATCGGACACCGGGGAGCTGTTTTTT. This rearrangement joins TRBV5-1 to TRBJ2-2; no definite D call. Germline V lookup: CDR1 SGHRS, CDR2 YFSETQ. Trimming took off 0 bases at V and 3 bases at J, with 12 bases between the two ends. The CDR3 runs to 16 residues.

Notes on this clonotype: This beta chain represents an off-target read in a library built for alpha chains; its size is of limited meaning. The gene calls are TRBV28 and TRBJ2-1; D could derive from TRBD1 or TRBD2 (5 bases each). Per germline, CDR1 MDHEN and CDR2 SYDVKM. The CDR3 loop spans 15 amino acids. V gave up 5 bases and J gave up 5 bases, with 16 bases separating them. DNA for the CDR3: TGTGCCAGCAGTCCCAGGGCTAGCTGGGACAATGAGCAGTTCTTC. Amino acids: CASSPRASWDNEQFF.

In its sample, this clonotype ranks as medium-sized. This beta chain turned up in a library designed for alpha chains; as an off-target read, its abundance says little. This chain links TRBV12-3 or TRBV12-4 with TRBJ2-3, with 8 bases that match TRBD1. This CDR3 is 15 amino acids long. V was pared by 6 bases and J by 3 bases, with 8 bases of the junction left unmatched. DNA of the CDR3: TGTGCCAGCAGCCCCGGACAGGGTGGAACAGATACGCAGTATTTT. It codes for CASSPGQGGTDTQYF.

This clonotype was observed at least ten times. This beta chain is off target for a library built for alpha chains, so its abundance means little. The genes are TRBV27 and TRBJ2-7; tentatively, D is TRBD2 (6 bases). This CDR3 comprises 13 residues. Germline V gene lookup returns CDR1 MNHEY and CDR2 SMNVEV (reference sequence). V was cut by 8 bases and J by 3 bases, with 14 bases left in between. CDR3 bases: TGTGCCAGCCGACTAGTAAAAGGCTACGAGCAGTACTTC. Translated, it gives CASRLVKGYEQYF.

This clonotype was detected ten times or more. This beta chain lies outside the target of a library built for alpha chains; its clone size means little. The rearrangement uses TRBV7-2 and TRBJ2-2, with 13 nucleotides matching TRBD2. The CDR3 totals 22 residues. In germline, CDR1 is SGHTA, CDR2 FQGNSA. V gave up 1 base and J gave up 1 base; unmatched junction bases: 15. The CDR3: CASSLGIFRLAGGEKNTGELFF. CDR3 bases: TGTGCCAGCAGCTTAGGGATATTTCGACTAGCGGGGGGTGAAAAGAACACCGGGGAGCTGTTTTTT.

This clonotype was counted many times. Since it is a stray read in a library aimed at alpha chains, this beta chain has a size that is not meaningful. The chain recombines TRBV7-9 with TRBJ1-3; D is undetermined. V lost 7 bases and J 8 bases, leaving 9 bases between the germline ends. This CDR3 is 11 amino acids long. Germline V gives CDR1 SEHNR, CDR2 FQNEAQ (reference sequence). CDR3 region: CASTGADTIYF. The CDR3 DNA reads TGTGCCAGCACCGGTGCGGACACCATATATTTT.

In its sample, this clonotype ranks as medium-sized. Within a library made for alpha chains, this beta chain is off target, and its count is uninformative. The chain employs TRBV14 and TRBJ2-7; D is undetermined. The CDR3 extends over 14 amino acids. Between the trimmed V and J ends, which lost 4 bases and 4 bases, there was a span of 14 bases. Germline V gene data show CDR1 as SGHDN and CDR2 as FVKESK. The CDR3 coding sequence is TGTGCCAGCAGCCCCGACTTAATGATGTACGAGCAGTACTTC. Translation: CASSPDLMMYEQYF.

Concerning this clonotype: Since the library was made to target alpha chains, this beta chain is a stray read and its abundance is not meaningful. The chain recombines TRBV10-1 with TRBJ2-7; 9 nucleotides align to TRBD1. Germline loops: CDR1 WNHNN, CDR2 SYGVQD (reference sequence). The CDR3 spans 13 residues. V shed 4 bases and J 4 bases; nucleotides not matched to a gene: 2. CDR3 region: CASSGDRVYEQYF. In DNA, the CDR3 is TGCGCCAGCAGTGGGGACAGGGTTTACGAGCAGTACTTC.

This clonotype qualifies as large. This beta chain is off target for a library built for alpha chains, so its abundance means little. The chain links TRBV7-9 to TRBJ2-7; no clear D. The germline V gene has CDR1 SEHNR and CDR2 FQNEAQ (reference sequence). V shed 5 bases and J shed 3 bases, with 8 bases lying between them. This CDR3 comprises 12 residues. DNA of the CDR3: TGTGCCAGCAGCCCACCGGGCTACGAGCAGTACTTC. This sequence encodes CASSPPGYEQYF.

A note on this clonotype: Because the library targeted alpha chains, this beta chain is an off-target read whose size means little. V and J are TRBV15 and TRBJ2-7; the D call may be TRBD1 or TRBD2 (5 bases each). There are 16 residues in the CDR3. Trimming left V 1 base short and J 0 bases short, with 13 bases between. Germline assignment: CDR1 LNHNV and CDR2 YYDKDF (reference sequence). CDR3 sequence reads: CATSRGGTFSSYEQYF. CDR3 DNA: TGTGCCACCAGCAGAGGGGGGACGTTCAGCTCCTACGAGCAGTACTTC.

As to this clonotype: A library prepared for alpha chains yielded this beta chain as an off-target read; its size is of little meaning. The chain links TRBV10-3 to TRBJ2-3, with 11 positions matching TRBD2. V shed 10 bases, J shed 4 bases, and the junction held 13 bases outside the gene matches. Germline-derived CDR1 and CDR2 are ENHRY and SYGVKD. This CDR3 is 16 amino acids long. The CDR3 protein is CATGAGTSGRSDTQYF. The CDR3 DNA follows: TGTGCCACCGGGGCAGGCACTAGCGGGAGATCAGATACGCAGTATTTT.

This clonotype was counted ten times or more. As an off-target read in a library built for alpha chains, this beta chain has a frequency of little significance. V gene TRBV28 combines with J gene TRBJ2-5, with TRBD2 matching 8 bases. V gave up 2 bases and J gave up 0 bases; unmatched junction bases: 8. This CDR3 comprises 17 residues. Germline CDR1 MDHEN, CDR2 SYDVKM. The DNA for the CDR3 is TGTGCCAGCAGTTTAGCGGGAGGCCCCTTGTACCAAGAGACCCAGTACTTC. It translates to CASSLAGGPLYQETQYF.

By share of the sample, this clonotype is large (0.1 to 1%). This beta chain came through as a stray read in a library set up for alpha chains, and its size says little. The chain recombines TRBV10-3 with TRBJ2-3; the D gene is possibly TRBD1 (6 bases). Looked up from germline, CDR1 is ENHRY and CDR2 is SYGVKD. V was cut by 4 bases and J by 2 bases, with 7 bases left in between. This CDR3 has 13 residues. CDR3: CAISGTVTDTQYF. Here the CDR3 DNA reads TGTGCCATCAGTGGGACAGTCACAGATACGCAGTATTTT.

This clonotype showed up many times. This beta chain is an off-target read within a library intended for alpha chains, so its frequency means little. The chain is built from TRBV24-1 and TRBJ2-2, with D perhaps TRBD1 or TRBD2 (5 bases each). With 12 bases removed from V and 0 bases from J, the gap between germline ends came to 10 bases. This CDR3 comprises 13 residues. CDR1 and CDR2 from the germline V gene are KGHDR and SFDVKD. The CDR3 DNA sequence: TGTGCCTCCGGGACGACGAACACCGGGGAGCTGTTTTTT. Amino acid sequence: CASGTTNTGELFF.

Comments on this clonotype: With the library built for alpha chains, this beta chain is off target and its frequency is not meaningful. The CDR3 DNA sequence: TGTGCCAGCAGTGCGAACCGGGACCATCAGCCCCAGCATTTT. It yields the protein CASSANRDHQPQHF. The genes are TRBV6-5 and TRBJ1-5; D perhaps matches TRBD1 (5 bases). Trimming took off 5 bases at V and 5 bases at J, with 13 bases between the two ends. The length of the CDR3 is 14 residues. Germline lookup yields CDR1 MNHEY and CDR2 SVGAGI.

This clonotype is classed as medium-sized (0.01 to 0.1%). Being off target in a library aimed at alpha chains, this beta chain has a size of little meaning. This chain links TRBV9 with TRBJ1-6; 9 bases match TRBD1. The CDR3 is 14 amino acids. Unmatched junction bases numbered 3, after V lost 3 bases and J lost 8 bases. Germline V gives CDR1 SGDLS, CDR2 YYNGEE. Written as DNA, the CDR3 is TGTGCCAGCAGCGCAGGGACAGGGTATTCACCCCTCCACTTT. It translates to CASSAGTGYSPLHF.

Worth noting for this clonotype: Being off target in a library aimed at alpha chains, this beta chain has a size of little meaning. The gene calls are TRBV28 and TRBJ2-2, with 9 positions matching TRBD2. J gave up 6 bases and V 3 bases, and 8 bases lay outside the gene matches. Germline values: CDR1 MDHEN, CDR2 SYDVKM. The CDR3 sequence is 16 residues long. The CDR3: CASSLDLAGRPGELFF. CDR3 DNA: TGTGCCAGCAGTTTGGATCTAGCGGGAAGGCCCGGGGAGCTGTTTTTT.

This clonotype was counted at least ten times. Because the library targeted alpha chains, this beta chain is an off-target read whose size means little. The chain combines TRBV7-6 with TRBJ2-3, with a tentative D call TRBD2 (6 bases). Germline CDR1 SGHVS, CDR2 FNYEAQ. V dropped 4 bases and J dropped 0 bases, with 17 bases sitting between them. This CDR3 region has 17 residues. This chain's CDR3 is CASSSSPSEPSTDTQYF. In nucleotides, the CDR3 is TGTGCCAGCAGCTCCTCCCCTAGCGAACCTAGCACAGATACGCAGTATTTT. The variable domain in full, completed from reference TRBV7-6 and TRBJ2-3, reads GAGVSQSPRYKVTKRGQDVALRCDPISGHVSLYWYRQALGQGPEFLTYFNYEAQQDKSGLPNDRFSAERPEGSISTLTIQRTEQRDSAMYRCASSSSPSEPSTDTQYFGPGTRLTVL.

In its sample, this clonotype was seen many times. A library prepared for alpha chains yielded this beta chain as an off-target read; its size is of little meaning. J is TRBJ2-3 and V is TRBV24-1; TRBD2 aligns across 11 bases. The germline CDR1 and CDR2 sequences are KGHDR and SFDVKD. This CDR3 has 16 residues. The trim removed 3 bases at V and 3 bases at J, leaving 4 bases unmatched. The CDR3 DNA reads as TGTGCCACCAGTGATGAATTAGCGGGAGGGACAGATACGCAGTATTTT. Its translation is CATSDELAGGTDTQYF.

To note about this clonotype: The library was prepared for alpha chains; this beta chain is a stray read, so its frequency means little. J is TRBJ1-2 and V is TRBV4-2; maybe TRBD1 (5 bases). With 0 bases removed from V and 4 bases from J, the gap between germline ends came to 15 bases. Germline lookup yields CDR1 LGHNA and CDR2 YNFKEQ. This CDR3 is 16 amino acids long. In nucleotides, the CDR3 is TGTGCCAGCAGCCAAGAGGGTTGGGCAGGGCCCTATGGCTACACCTTC. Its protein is CASSQEGWAGPYGYTF.

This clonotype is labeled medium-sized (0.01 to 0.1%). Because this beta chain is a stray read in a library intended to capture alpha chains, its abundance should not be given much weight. The CDR3 coding sequence is TGTGCCAGCAGTTCCGACAGGGGGAGGCCCCAGCATTTT. Its protein product is CASSSDRGRPQHF. The genes are TRBV6-2 or TRBV6-3 and TRBJ1-5; 9 bases are shared with TRBD1. CDR1 is MNHEY, CDR2 SVGEGT, per germline. The CDR3 sequence is 13 residues long. With 4 bases clipped from V and 9 bases from J, the junction kept 4 bases outside the gene matches.

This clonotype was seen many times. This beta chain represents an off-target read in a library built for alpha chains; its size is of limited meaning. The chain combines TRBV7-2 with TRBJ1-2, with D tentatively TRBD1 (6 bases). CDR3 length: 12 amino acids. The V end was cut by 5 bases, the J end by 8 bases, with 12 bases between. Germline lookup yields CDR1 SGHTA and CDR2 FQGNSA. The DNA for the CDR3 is TGTGCCAGCAGCCCCCAGGGGCTAGGCTACACCTTC. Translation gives CASSPQGLGYTF. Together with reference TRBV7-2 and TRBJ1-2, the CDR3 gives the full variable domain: GAGVSQSPSNKVTEKGKDVELRCDPISGHTALYWYRQSLGQGLEFLIYFQGNSAPDKSGLPSDRFSAERTGGSVSTLTIQRTQQEDSAVYLCASSPQGLGYTFGSGTRLTVV.

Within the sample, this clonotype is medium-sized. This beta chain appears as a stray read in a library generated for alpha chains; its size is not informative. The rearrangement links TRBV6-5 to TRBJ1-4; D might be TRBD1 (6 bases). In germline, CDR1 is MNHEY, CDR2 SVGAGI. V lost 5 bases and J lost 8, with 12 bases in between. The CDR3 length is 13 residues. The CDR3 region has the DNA TGTGCCAGCAGTACACTAGGGGGGGAAAAACTGTTTTTT. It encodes CASSTLGGEKLFF.

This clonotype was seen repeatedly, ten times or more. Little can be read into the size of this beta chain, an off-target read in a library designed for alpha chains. The CDR3 DNA reads TGTGCCACCAGTGATCGCCATTGGGTTGGGCAGTTCTTC. The encoded protein is CATSDRHWVGQFF. The chain joins TRBV24-1 to TRBJ2-1; no reliable D call. CDR1 is KGHDR, CDR2 SFDVKD, per germline. The CDR3 length is 13 residues. The V end was cut by 3 bases, the J end by 12 bases, with 14 bases between.

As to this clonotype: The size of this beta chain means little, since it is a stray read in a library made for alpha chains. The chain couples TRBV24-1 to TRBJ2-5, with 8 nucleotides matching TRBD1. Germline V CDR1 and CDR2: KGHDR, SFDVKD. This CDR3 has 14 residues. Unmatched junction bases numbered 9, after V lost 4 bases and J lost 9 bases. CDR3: CATSDQDRATAQYF. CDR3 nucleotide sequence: TGTGCCACCAGTGACCAGGACAGGGCCACCGCCCAGTACTTC.